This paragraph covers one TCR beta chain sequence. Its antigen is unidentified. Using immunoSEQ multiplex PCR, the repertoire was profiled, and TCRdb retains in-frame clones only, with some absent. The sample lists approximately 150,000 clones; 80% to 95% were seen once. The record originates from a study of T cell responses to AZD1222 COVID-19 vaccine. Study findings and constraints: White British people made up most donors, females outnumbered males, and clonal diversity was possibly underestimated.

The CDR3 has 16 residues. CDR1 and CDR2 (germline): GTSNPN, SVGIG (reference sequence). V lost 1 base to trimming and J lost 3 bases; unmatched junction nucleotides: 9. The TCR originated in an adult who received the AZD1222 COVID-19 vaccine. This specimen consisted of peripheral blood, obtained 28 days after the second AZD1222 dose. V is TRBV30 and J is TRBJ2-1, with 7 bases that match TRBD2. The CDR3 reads CAWSGEGGTYYNEQFF. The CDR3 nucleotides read TGTGCCTGGAGTGGGGAGGGCGGGACTTACTACAATGAGCAGTTCTTC.